This entry lists 20 T cell receptor beta chains sequenced from one sample in a study of T cell responses to AZD1222 COVID-19 vaccine (dated by TCRdb to about 2021). What this sample's time point label stands for: baseline before first vaccination. Library creation used the immunoSEQ multiplex PCR assay. TCRdb provides this immuneACCESS table in a form limited to in-frame rearrangements. Some clones are lacking; in checked studies, under half of them reflect an unresolved V gene, and why the rest are absent is not known. The sample's table lists a count of 150,000 or so clones. Jointly, the top ten make up about 2.2% of the sample. The sequenced sample was peripheral blood. These receptors were obtained from an adult in good health.

This chain uses TRBV18 with TRBJ1-1; no definite D call. CDR3 length: 13 amino acids. Trimming shortened V by 3 bases and J by 0 bases, and 5 bases separated the two germline ends. Per germline, CDR1 KGHSH and CDR2 LQKENI. CDR3 protein: CASSPSLNTEAFF. In nucleotides, the CDR3 is TGTGCCAGCTCACCTTCACTGAACACTGAAGCTTTCTTT.

The chain recombines TRBV2 with TRBJ1-4, with D tentatively TRBD1 (6 bases). The germline CDR1 and CDR2 sequences are SNHLY and FYNNEI. Between the trimmed V and J ends, which lost 6 bases and 8 bases, there was a span of 13 bases. The CDR3 length is 13 residues. The CDR3 region is CASRATGSEKLFF. For the CDR3, the DNA is TGTGCCAGCAGAGCCACAGGGTCGGAAAAACTGTTTTTT.

The V and J genes are TRBV7-8 and TRBJ1-6; D gene unclear. V lost 2 bases and J lost 10, with 12 bases in between. This CDR3 contains 14 residues. CDR1 SGHVS and CDR2 FQNEAQ come from the germline V gene. CDR3 residues: CASSLQSIYSPLHF. In DNA form, the CDR3 reads TGTGCCAGCAGCTTACAGTCCATATACTCACCCCTCCACTTT.

The V call is TRBV4-2, the J call TRBJ1-2; D perhaps matches TRBD1 (6 bases). The V gene lost 0 bases and the J gene lost 4 bases, with 18 bases spanning the gap. CDR1 is LGHNA and CDR2 is YNFKEQ in the germline V gene. The CDR3 extends over 17 amino acids. CDR3 in amino acids: CASSQDRGTGRIYGYTF. The DNA for the CDR3 is TGTGCCAGCAGCCAAGATAGAGGAACAGGGCGAATCTATGGCTACACCTTC.

The chain uses TRBV4-2 and TRBJ2-2, with D possibly called TRBD1 or TRBD2 (6 bases each). The CDR3 runs to 14 residues. V was clipped by 1 base and J by 7 bases, with 10 bases between them. CDR1 is LGHNA, CDR2 YNFKEQ, per germline. The CDR3, as DNA: TGTGCCAGCAGCCAAGCCGGGGGCGACGGGGAGCTGTTTTTT. This encodes CASSQAGGDGELFF.

This chain joins TRBV9 and TRBJ2-1, with TRBD2 identical over 8 bases. Germline V lookup: CDR1 SGDLS, CDR2 YYNGEE. The CDR3 runs 15 residues. The trim removed 6 bases at V and 4 bases at J, leaving 9 bases unmatched. This CDR3 reads CASTKSGGQYNEQFF. The CDR3 DNA reads TGTGCCAGCACCAAAAGCGGGGGCCAGTACAATGAGCAGTTCTTC.

The V gene is TRBV5-4, the J gene TRBJ2-7, with D tentatively TRBD1 (5 bases). The CDR3 is made up of 16 amino acids. Trimming cost V 5 bases and J 3 bases, with 21 bases left between them. Per the germline V gene, CDR1 is SGHNT and CDR2 is YYREEE (reference sequence). As DNA, the CDR3 is TGTGCCAGCAGTAAGACTCCTGGGGCCAGAGACTACGAGCAGTACTTC. Residues: CASSKTPGARDYEQYF. Using reference TRBV5-4 and TRBJ2-7 for the parts outside the CDR3, the full variable domain is ETGVTQSPTHLIKTRGQQVTLRCSSQSGHNTVSWYQQALGQGPQFIFQYYREEENGRGNFPPRFSGLQFPNYSSELNVNALELDDSALYLCASSKTPGARDYEQYFGPGTRLTVT.

The V gene is TRBV6-5, the J gene TRBJ2-4; a weak D match, TRBD1 (6 bases). Between the trimmed V and J ends, which lost 2 bases and 3 bases, there was a span of 11 bases. This CDR3 comprises 15 residues. Germline V lookup: CDR1 MNHEY, CDR2 SVGAGI. The CDR3 DNA reads as TGTGCCAGCAGTTACACCGGACAGCACAAAAACATTCAGTACTTC. Translating it yields CASSYTGQHKNIQYF.

This rearrangement joins TRBV18 to TRBJ1-1; D uncertain. The CDR3 has 13 residues. Between the trimmed V and J ends, which lost 6 bases and 5 bases, there was a span of 13 bases. In germline, CDR1 is KGHSH, CDR2 LQKENI. For the CDR3, the DNA is TGTGCCAGCTCCCCGGGATCGGAGACTGAAGCTTTCTTT. Its translation is CASSPGSETEAFF. Supplemented by reference TRBV18 and TRBJ1-1, the full variable domain reads NAGVMQNPRHLVRRRGQEARLRCSPMKGHSHVYWYRQLPEEGLKFMVYLQKENIIDESGMPKERFSAEFPKEGPSILRIQQVVRGDSAAYFCASSPGSETEAFFGQGTRLTVV.

This sequence joins TRBV28 and TRBJ2-5; tentative D call: TRBD1 (7 bases). CDR3 length equals 15 residues. The V end lost 5 bases, the J end lost 4 bases, and 17 bases lay between the germline ends. Looked up from germline, CDR1 is MDHEN and CDR2 is SYDVKM. The CDR3 loop is CASSPRGGGVETQYF. In DNA form, the CDR3 reads TGTGCCAGCAGTCCCCGAGGAGGGGGCGTAGAGACCCAGTACTTC.

The chain recombines TRBV7-9 with TRBJ2-2; the D is unclear. The CDR3 length is 15 residues. The V and J ends lost 1 base and 1 base respectively, with 7 bases between them. CDR1 SEHNR and CDR2 FQNEAQ come from the germline V gene (reference sequence). In nucleotides, the CDR3 is TGTGCCAGCAGCTTAGGACATCTGAACACCGGGGAGCTGTTTTTT. This gives the protein CASSLGHLNTGELFF.

CDR3 bases: TGTGCCAGCAGTGAAGGTGTTCCCCTAGGGGGTAACGAAAAACTGTTTTTT. It translates to CASSEGVPLGGNEKLFF. The chain joins TRBV2 to TRBJ1-4; maybe TRBD1 (6 bases). CDR1 SNHLY and CDR2 FYNNEI come from the germline V gene. The CDR3 contains 17 residues. V shed 1 base and J shed 8 bases, with 20 bases lying between them.

The chain employs TRBV30 and TRBJ1-6, with 8 bases that match TRBD1. V dropped 4 bases and J dropped 9; count of bases not matched to a gene: 17. Germline CDR1 reads GTSNPN; CDR2 reads SVGIG (reference sequence). The CDR3 has 17 amino acids. In nucleotides, the CDR3 is TGTGCCTGGACTCCCCCGGGGGCAGGGGGCAGAGGTTCACCCCTCCACTTT. Amino acid sequence: CAWTPPGAGGRGSPLHF.

This sequence joins TRBV25-1 and TRBJ1-4; 7 bases are shared with TRBD1. V lost 1 base and J lost 7; bases outside the gene matches: 6. The CDR3 is made up of 15 amino acids. Germline assignment: CDR1 MGHDK and CDR2 SYGVNS. CDR3 sequence (DNA): TGTGCCAGCAGTGAATTTAAGGGGGACAGTGAAAAACTGTTTTTT. Translation: CASSEFKGDSEKLFF.

This sequence joins TRBV28 and TRBJ1-2; 9 bases are shared with TRBD1. CDR1 MDHEN and CDR2 SYDVKM come from the germline V gene. The trim removed 5 bases at V and 5 bases at J, leaving 6 bases unmatched. The CDR3 loop spans 14 amino acids. The CDR3 reads CASSAGTGQYGYTF. For the CDR3, the DNA is TGTGCCAGCAGTGCCGGGACAGGGCAATATGGCTACACCTTC.

V usage is TRBV13 and J usage is TRBJ1-3; D remains unclear. From germline, CDR1 is PRHDT and CDR2 FYEKMQ (reference sequence). The CDR3 contains 15 residues. The V and J ends lost 7 bases and 8 bases respectively, with 21 bases between them. CDR3 nucleotides: TGTGCCAGCACCCGAAGGACCGCCCCGGGAGACACCATATATTTT. It translates to CASTRRTAPGDTIYF.

This sequence joins TRBV5-8 and TRBJ1-1; 8 positions match TRBD1. The CDR3 spans 16 residues. Per germline, CDR1 SGHTS and CDR2 YDEGEE. Unmatched junction bases numbered 13, after V lost 4 bases and J lost 5 bases. The CDR3 reads CASSTGTGVVGTEAFF. Written as DNA, the CDR3 is TGTGCCAGCAGCACCGGGACAGGCGTTGTAGGTACTGAAGCTTTCTTT.

Concerning this clone itself: This sample also contains other DNA sequences that code for the same CDR3. This chain links TRBV7-2 with TRBJ1-2; a possible D gene is TRBD1 (6 bases). The germline CDR1 and CDR2 sequences are SGHTA and FQGNSA. The V end lost 0 bases, the J end lost 7 bases, and 9 bases lay between the germline ends. CDR3 length: 13 residues. Written as DNA, the CDR3 is TGTGCCAGCAGCTTAGCGGGAGGGGGTGGCTACACCTTC. It specifies CASSLAGGGGYTF.

This chain connects TRBV19 to TRBJ1-3, with 7 nucleotides matching TRBD1. The CDR3 runs 16 residues. Looked up from germline, CDR1 is LNHDA and CDR2 is SQIVND (reference sequence). V was pared by 6 bases and J by 0 bases, with 8 bases of the junction left unmatched. The CDR3 nucleotides read TGTGCCAGTAGCGGATTGGGACAGTACTCTGGAAACACCATATATTTT. It specifies CASSGLGQYSGNTIYF.

The rearrangement links TRBV11-1 to TRBJ2-7, with no clear D. This CDR3 contains 12 residues. V was shortened by 5 bases and J by 1 base, with 6 bases between the two germline ends. CDR1 and CDR2 (germline): SGHAT, FQDESV (reference sequence). The DNA for the CDR3 is TGTGCCAGCAGCACAAATTCCTACGAGCAGTACTTC. Translating gives CASSTNSYEQYF.